The 25 T cell receptor beta chains below come from one sample, sequenced in a study of vaccination and CD4 T cells after COVID-19. Sequence data for DNA of cultured CD4+ T cells were generated by the Oncomine TCR Beta short-read assay. TCRdb re-called the PCR reads through MiXCR, storing one row per CDR3 protein. The table shows more than 13,000 distinct CDR3 sequences, with 20% to 25% occurring only once. Treatment described: roughly 10-day PBMC culture with coronavirus spike peptide pools or control peptides (ViraFEST assay). No antigen has been identified for these receptors. This specimen was CD4+ T cells from blood, cultured in vitro, taken after SARS-CoV-2 vaccination. Every receptor here comes from a human donor who had recovered from COVID-19.

The rearrangement uses TRBV29-1 and TRBJ1-1; the D is unclear. Germline V gene sequence: CDR1 SQVTM, CDR2 ANQGSEA. The CDR3 runs to 11 residues. Trimming pared 3 bases from V and 9 bases from J, leaving 11 bases between. CDR3 coding DNA: TGCAGCGTTGACCCCGGGTTTCAAGCTTTCTTT. Protein product: CSVDPGFQAFF.

This clonotype was counted a few times. The chain uses TRBV7-2 and TRBJ2-3; D might be TRBD1 (5 bases). The germline V gene has CDR1 SGHTA and CDR2 FQGNSA. The CDR3 contains 15 residues. V was clipped by 0 bases and J by 2 bases, with 9 bases between them. The CDR3 DNA follows: TGTGCCAGCAGCTTAGCGCTGGGGCCCACAGATACGCAGTATTTT. It is translated as CASSLALGPTDTQYF.

This rearrangement joins TRBV7-2 to TRBJ2-1, with D possibly being TRBD2 (6 bases). This CDR3 contains 11 residues. Trimming pared 7 bases from V and 10 bases from J, leaving 11 bases between. Per the germline V gene, CDR1 is SGHTA and CDR2 is FQGNSA. The CDR3 DNA sequence: TGTGCCAGCACGGCGGGATTAGAGCAGTTCTTC. This sequence encodes CASTAGLEQFF.

The V gene is TRBV4-3, the J gene TRBJ2-1, with 13 bases identical to TRBD2. Germline V lookup: CDR1 LGHNA, CDR2 YSLEER. This CDR3 region has 15 residues. V was pared by 6 bases and J by 7 bases, with 6 bases of the junction left unmatched. CDR3 protein: CASRPTSGRQNEQFF. CDR3 sequence (DNA): TGCGCCAGCAGACCGACTAGCGGGAGGCAGAATGAGCAGTTCTTC.

This sequence joins TRBV19 and TRBJ2-2; 8 bases fit TRBD1. Germline loops: CDR1 LNHDA, CDR2 SQIVND (reference sequence). With 3 bases clipped from V and 5 bases from J, the junction kept 14 bases outside the gene matches. The CDR3 extends over 18 amino acids. DNA for the CDR3: TGTGCCAGTAGTATTCTTCGGCCAGGGGGCGGGAAAACCGGGGAGCTGTTTTTT. Encoded protein: CASSILRPGGGKTGELFF.

Judged by abundance, this clonotype is medium-sized. The chain joins TRBV6-1 to TRBJ1-2; D possibly corresponds to TRBD1 (6 bases). Germline CDR1 reads MNHNS; CDR2 reads SASEGT. V was shortened by 9 bases and J by 4 bases, with 15 bases between the two germline ends. The CDR3 is 13 residues long. Here the CDR3 reads CASQTQGRYGYTF. DNA of the CDR3: TGTGCCAGTCAAACACAGGGACGCTATGGCTACACCTTC.

CDR3: CASSLIHEQFF. The CDR3 DNA reads TGTGCCAGCAGTTTAATCCATGAGCAGTTCTTC. The genes are TRBV12-3 or TRBV12-4 and TRBJ2-1; the D is unclear. With 2 bases removed from V and 8 bases from J, the gap between germline ends came to 4 bases. This CDR3 has 11 residues.

This chain connects TRBV5-6 to TRBJ1-6; tentatively, D is TRBD1 (6 bases). Germline lookup yields CDR1 SGHDT and CDR2 YYEEEE. The CDR3 spans 17 residues. Deletions cut 4 bases from V and 1 base from J, with 15 bases between. CDR3 DNA sequence: TGTGCCAGCAGCCGAGGGCCCACAGGGTCCTATAATTCACCCCTCCACTTT. Protein: CASSRGPTGSYNSPLHF.

In DNA form, the CDR3 reads TGTGCCAGCAGCTTAGGCGACAGGACCTACGAGCAGTACTTC. Translation gives CASSLGDRTYEQYF. The chain has TRBV7-2 and TRBJ2-7, with a weak D call TRBD1 (6 bases). V lost 1 base and J lost 2, with 9 bases in between. This CDR3 is built from 14 residues. Germline values: CDR1 SGHTA, CDR2 FQGNSA.

The rearrangement links TRBV24-1 to TRBJ1-3; TRBD1 agrees at 10 bases. This CDR3 comprises 17 residues. Per germline, CDR1 KGHDR and CDR2 SFDVKD. J lost 1 base, V lost 5 bases, and 7 bases had no gene match. DNA for the CDR3: TGTGCCACCAGTGCCTGGGGGACAGGGGAATCTGGAAACACCATATATTTT. Translation gives CATSAWGTGESGNTIYF.

This chain links TRBV2 with TRBJ2-7, with 15 bases fitting TRBD2. Per the germline V gene, CDR1 is SNHLY and CDR2 is FYNNEI. This CDR3 has 16 residues. After removal of 4 bases from V and 4 bases from J, the junction contained 5 bases not matched to a gene. CDR3 in DNA: TGTGCCAGCAGTGGACGTGGGACTAGCGGGAGGTACGAGCAGTACTTC. The encoded protein is CASSGRGTSGRYEQYF.

This CDR3 reads CATSRGAGSYNEQFF. In DNA, the CDR3 is TGTGCCACCAGCAGGGGGGCGGGATCCTACAATGAGCAGTTCTTC. The chain links TRBV15 to TRBJ2-1; D may be TRBD1 or TRBD2 (6 bases each). CDR3 length: 15 residues. V was clipped by 3 bases and J by 1 base, with 10 bases between them. Germline CDR1 LNHNV, CDR2 YYDKDF (reference sequence).

This clonotype came up a few times. This rearrangement joins TRBV6-5 to TRBJ2-3; D gene unclear. This CDR3 is built from 13 residues. Trimming pared 3 bases from V and 6 bases from J, leaving 10 bases between. Germline assignment: CDR1 MNHEY and CDR2 SVGAGI. As DNA, the CDR3 is TGTGCCAGCAGTTATGACCATGCGGATACGCAGTATTTT. Translating gives CASSYDHADTQYF.

The CDR3 reads CASTPGIGANVLTF. Written as DNA, the CDR3 is TGCGCCAGCACCCCAGGGATCGGGGCCAACGTCCTGACTTTC. V gene TRBV5-1 combines with J gene TRBJ2-6, with D perhaps matching TRBD1 (5 bases). CDR1 and CDR2 (germline): SGHRS, YFSETQ. V lost 6 bases, J lost 4 bases, and 11 bases lay in between. The CDR3 runs to 14 residues.

This clonotype was seen only a few times. This sequence joins TRBV4-1 and TRBJ1-1; no reliable D call. The CDR3 spans 15 residues. Germline V CDR1 and CDR2: MGHRA, YSYEKL. Deletions cut 7 bases from V and 4 bases from J, with 19 bases between. This chain's CDR3 is CASTTDVSRFTEAFF. In nucleotides, the CDR3 is TGCGCCAGCACCACAGACGTGAGCCGTTTCACTGAAGCTTTCTTT.

This clonotype showed up just a few times. This chain links TRBV20-1 with TRBJ1-1; D perhaps matches TRBD1 (6 bases). The V gene lost 5 bases and the J gene lost 8 bases, with 21 bases spanning the gap. Germline V gene sequence: CDR1 DFQATT, CDR2 SNEGSKA (reference sequence). This CDR3 region has 14 residues. CDR3: CSAERGGGTLEAFF. The DNA of the CDR3 is TGCAGTGCTGAGAGGGGAGGGGGGACGCTGGAAGCTTTCTTT.

A few counts support this clonotype. This chain links TRBV7-2 with TRBJ2-2; 10 bases agree with TRBD1. The CDR3 has 15 amino acids. Germline V gene lookup returns CDR1 SGHTA and CDR2 FQGNSA. Unmatched junction bases numbered 2, after V lost 1 base and J lost 6 bases. In nucleotides, the CDR3 is TGTGCCAGCAGCTTAGGCGGACAGGGGGCCGGGGAGCTGTTTTTT. Its protein product is CASSLGGQGAGELFF.

The chain combines TRBV7-2 with TRBJ1-2; D not resolved. This CDR3 region has 15 residues. V was trimmed by 0 bases and J by 8 bases, leaving 16 bases between them. Per the germline V gene, CDR1 is SGHTA and CDR2 is FQGNSA. The CDR3 DNA follows: TGTGCCAGCAGCTTAGCGACCCAGGCGACGGTCGGCTACACCTTC. This translates into CASSLATQATVGYTF.

The chain is built from TRBV20-1 and TRBJ1-6; maybe TRBD1 (6 bases). The CDR3 consists of 17 residues. CDR1 is DFQATT and CDR2 is SNEGSKA in the germline V gene (reference sequence). V gave up 2 bases and J gave up 7 bases, with 21 bases separating them. This CDR3 reads CSARLPSRGLGNSPLHF. The CDR3 DNA is TGCAGTGCTAGACTCCCCTCTCGGGGGCTTGGGAATTCACCCCTCCACTTT.

The chain employs TRBV28 and TRBJ2-5; perhaps TRBD2 as D (6 bases). Trimming took 6 bases from V and 6 from J, leaving 17 bases between them. Germline V lookup: CDR1 MDHEN, CDR2 SYDVKM. The CDR3 spans 14 residues. The DNA of the CDR3 is TGTGCCAGCAGAGTTGGGGACTCCAGGAAGACCCAGTACTTC. Its protein product is CASRVGDSRKTQYF.

CDR3 loop: CSARVAMGSYEQYF. The CDR3 DNA reads as TGCAGTGCTAGAGTGGCGATGGGCTCCTACGAGCAGTACTTC. V gene TRBV20-1 combines with J gene TRBJ2-7; D call uncertain. V lost 1 base and J 0 bases, leaving 10 bases between the germline ends. CDR1 and CDR2 from the germline V gene are DFQATT and SNEGSKA (reference sequence). CDR3 length: 14 residues.

This clonotype was picked up a small number of times. The chain couples TRBV6-5 to TRBJ2-5; TRBD1 aligns across 9 bases. Trimming removed 2 bases from V and 5 bases from J; junction bases left unmatched: 6. This CDR3 spans 15 amino acids. Germline CDR1 is MNHEY and CDR2 is SVGAGI. CDR3 amino acids: CASSYGTGRGETQYF. DNA for the CDR3: TGTGCCAGCAGTTACGGGACAGGGCGGGGCGAGACCCAGTACTTC.

This chain connects TRBV6-2 or TRBV6-3 to TRBJ1-5, with 10 bases lining up with TRBD1. Germline V gene lookup returns CDR1 MNHEY and CDR2 SVGEGT. The CDR3 has 16 residues. After removal of 2 bases from V and 3 bases from J, the junction contained 4 bases not matched to a gene. In nucleotides, the CDR3 is TGTGCCAGCAGTTACGGGGACAGGGGACTCAATCAGCCCCAGCATTTT. It encodes CASSYGDRGLNQPQHF.

The sample holds a few counts of this clonotype. J is TRBJ2-1 and V is TRBV7-9; 7 bases map to TRBD2. CDR3 length equals 17 residues. Germline CDR1 is SEHNR and CDR2 is FQNEAQ (reference sequence). The trim removed 2 bases at V and 4 bases at J, leaving 11 bases unmatched. The CDR3 sequence is CASSLLGSSGLYNEQFF. CDR3 in DNA: TGTGCCAGCAGCTTATTAGGATCTAGCGGTTTATACAATGAGCAGTTCTTC. The full variable domain, its missing parts supplied by reference TRBV7-9 and TRBJ2-1, is DTGVSQNPRHKITKRGQNVTFRCDPISEHNRLYWYRQTLGQGPEFLTYFQNEAQLEKSRLLSDRFSAERPKGSFSTLEIQRTEQGDSAMYLCASSLLGSSGLYNEQFFGPGTRLTVL.

The V and J genes are TRBV28 and TRBJ1-5, with D possibly being TRBD1 (6 bases). The CDR3 is made up of 15 amino acids. Trimming stripped 6 bases from V and 3 bases from J, with 15 bases between. Germline V gives CDR1 MDHEN, CDR2 SYDVKM. This chain's CDR3 is CASSPGTYYNQPQHF. CDR3 bases: TGTGCCAGCAGCCCCGGGACATATTACAATCAGCCCCAGCATTTT.